The rows below give T cell receptor beta chains drawn from one sample of a study of shared clonotypes between healthy human individuals. Using immunoSEQ multiplex PCR, the repertoire was profiled, and TCRdb retains in-frame clones only, with some absent. The sample lists approximately 2.5 million clones; 90% to 95% were seen once. Sequencing input: naive CD4+ T cells sorted from blood. The receptors shown here come from a man between 18 and 29 years old in good health. Each CDR3 is given with its conserved first and last residue. Fields, in order: D gene, V gene, J gene, CDR3 protein. A D gene is named only where the DNA matches it firmly.

-	TRBV7-2	TRBJ1-2	CASSSRGNYGYTF
TRBD1	TRBV7-2	TRBJ2-7	CASSFTRTGLRSYEQYF
-	TRBV2	TRBJ1-5	CATRRDNQPQHF
TRBD2	TRBV6-5	TRBJ2-1	CASSTSGASYNEQFF
-	TRBV6-1	TRBJ1-2	CASSVLDSSNYGYTF
TRBD1	TRBV6-1	TRBJ2-1	CASTGQGSYNEQFF
-	TRBV7-2	TRBJ1-3	CASSLVGTGGNTIYF
-	TRBV2	TRBJ2-5	CASRGVGGPGETQYF
TRBD1	TRBV5-1	TRBJ2-7	CASSLGATGGAGHEQYF
TRBD1	TRBV10-3	TRBJ1-3	CAISEGQGVSGNTIYF
-	TRBV25-1	TRBJ2-7	CASSETKLGLSSYEQYF
TRBD1	TRBV7-2	TRBJ2-4	CASSLFWGQETIAKNIQYF
-	TRBV6-4	TRBJ2-1	CASSDAGSVGYNEQFF
-	TRBV10-3	TRBJ2-7	CAISPSFEQYF
-	TRBV5-1	TRBJ2-3	CASSSDPRNRPGTQYF
-	TRBV4-2	TRBJ2-7	CASSPSVGIQTYEQYF
-	TRBV6-5	TRBJ2-6	CASSLQGSGANVLTF
TRBD1	TRBV5-1	TRBJ2-2	CASSIGTGVTGELFF
-	TRBV5-1	TRBJ1-4	CASSLIVAGTDEKLFF
TRBD1	TRBV18	TRBJ1-6	CASSPGTGDSPLHF
TRBD2	TRBV4-1	TRBJ2-5	CASSQVWSSGGAGGETQYF
-	TRBV5-5	TRBJ1-1	CASSLEGNTEAFF
-	TRBV7-2	TRBJ2-5	CASSLSQQETQYF
-	TRBV18	TRBJ1-4	CASSPAGGVATNEKLFF
-	TRBV27	TRBJ2-1	CASRYGRNNEQFF
TRBD1	TRBV10-3	TRBJ2-2	CAISPGQGWTGELFF
-	TRBV4-3	TRBJ2-1	CASSQDNGLGSGTGNEQFF
TRBD2	TRBV18	TRBJ2-7	CASSTGGTGSYEQYF
TRBD1	TRBV29-1	TRBJ1-6	CSVGDSGNSPLHF
-	TRBV4-3	TRBJ2-6	CASSQDSVGGANVLTF
-	TRBV6-1	TRBJ1-2	CASSEAPTPLRGGYTF
-	TRBV7-9	TRBJ2-7	CASSFRDGSSYEQYF
-	TRBV19	TRBJ2-2	CASSIPGNTGELFF
-	TRBV28	TRBJ1-5	CASSLQGDGNQPQHF
TRBD1	TRBV6-5	TRBJ1-4	CASSYTGTGLEKLFF
-	TRBV11-1	TRBJ2-1	CASSSTGTYNEQFF
-	TRBV11-2	TRBJ1-1	CASSRGNGAITEAFF
-	TRBV27	TRBJ1-2	CAVWGLNYGYTF
-	TRBV6-5	TRBJ1-1	CASSYGGGVTEAFF
TRBD1	TRBV5-6	TRBJ1-2	CASSSGQGDGYTF
TRBD1	TRBV29-1	TRBJ1-4	CSVTQVGGQTNEKLFF
TRBD1	TRBV2	TRBJ2-3	CASSNRDRATDTQYF
-	TRBV7-9	TRBJ1-1	CASSLGLGLDEAFF
TRBD1	TRBV5-4	TRBJ1-4	CASSSDRARGNEKLFF
TRBD1	TRBV2	TRBJ2-3	CASSEMGQGIDTQYF
TRBD2	TRBV2	TRBJ2-1	CASREGLAGNNEQFF
-	TRBV5-1	TRBJ2-7	CASSFLFGAYEQYF
TRBD2	TRBV2	TRBJ2-1	CASSVLAGGLDEQFF
-	TRBV29-1	TRBJ2-3	CSVDASDLTDTQYF
TRBD2	TRBV5-6	TRBJ2-7	CASSPRSRGAKSSYEQYF
-	TRBV2	TRBJ1-4	CASSEIRANEKLFF
-	TRBV30	TRBJ2-6	CAWSVSSGANVLTF
-	TRBV7-7	TRBJ2-2	CASSLDTLPTGELFF
TRBD2	TRBV5-5	TRBJ2-6	CASSFLGLAGGGTGANVLTF
-	TRBV29-1	TRBJ1-1	CSVEGGNTEAFF
-	TRBV19	TRBJ2-3	CASSIEFTDTQYF
-	TRBV7-9	TRBJ2-1	CASSPSHNEQFF
-	TRBV11-2	TRBJ2-2	CASSLGMAAMGELFF
TRBD2	TRBV4-1	TRBJ2-1	CASSLGRAGFLSSYNEQFF